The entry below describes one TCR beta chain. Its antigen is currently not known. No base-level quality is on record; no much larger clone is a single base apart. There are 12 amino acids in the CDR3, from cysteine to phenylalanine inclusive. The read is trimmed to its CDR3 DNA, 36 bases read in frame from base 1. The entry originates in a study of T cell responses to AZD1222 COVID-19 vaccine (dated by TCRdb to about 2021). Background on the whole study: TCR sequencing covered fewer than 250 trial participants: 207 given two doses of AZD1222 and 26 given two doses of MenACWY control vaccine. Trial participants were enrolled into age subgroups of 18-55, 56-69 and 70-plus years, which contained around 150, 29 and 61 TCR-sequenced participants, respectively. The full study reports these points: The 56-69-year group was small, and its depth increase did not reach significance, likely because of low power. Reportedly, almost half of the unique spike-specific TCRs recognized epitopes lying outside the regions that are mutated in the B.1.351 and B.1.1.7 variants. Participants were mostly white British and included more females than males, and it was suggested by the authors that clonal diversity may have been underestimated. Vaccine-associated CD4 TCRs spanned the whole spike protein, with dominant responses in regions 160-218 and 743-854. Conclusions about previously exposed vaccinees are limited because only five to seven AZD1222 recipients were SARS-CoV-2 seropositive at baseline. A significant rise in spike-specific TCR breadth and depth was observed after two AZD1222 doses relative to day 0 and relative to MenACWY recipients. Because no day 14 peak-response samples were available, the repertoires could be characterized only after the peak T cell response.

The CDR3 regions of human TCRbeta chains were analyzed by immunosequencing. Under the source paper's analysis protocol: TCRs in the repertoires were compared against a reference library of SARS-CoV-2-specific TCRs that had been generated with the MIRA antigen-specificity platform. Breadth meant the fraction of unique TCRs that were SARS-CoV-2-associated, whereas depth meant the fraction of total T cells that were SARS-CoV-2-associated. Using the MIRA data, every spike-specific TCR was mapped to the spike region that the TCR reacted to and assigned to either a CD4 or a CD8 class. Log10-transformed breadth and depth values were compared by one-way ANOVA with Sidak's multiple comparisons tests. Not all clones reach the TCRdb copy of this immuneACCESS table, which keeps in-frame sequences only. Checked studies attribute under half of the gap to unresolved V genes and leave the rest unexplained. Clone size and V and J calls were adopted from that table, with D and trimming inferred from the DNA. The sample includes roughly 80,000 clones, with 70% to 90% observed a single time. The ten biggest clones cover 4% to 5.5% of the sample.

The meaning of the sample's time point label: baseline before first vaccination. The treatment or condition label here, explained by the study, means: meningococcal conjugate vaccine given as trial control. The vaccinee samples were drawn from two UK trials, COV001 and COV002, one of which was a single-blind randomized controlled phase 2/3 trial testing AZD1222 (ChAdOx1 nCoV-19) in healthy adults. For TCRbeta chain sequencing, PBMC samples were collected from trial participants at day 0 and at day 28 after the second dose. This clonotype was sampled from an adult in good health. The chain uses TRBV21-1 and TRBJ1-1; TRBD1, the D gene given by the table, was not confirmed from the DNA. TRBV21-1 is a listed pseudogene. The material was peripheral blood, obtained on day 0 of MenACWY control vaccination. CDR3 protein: CASSSRQGGAFF. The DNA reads TGTGCCAGCAGCTCCCGACAGGGTGGAGCTTTCTTT.